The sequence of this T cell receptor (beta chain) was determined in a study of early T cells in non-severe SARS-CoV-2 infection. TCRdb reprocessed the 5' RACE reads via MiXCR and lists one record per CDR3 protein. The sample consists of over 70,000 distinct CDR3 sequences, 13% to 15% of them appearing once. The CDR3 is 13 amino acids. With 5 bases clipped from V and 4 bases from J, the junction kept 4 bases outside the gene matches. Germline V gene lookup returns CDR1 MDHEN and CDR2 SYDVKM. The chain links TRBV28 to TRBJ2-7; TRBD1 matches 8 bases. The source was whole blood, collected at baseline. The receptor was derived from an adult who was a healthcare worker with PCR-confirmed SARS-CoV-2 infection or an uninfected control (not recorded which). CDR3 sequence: CASSSRQGYEQYF. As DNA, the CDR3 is TGTGCCAGCAGTAGCCGACAGGGGTACGAGCAGTACTTC.